The sequence of this T cell receptor (beta chain) was determined in a study of somatic mutations in cytotoxic T cells in rheumatoid arthritis. For this clone: No antigen is known for it.

The length of the CDR3 is 14 residues. The germline V and J ends were trimmed by 1 base and 4 bases, with 8 bases remaining between them. Germline assignment: CDR1 GTSNPN and CDR2 SVGIG (reference sequence). Clones were read by immunoSEQ multiplex PCR, and TCRdb kept only the in-frame ones, dropping some. The sample comprises roughly 9,400 clones, roughly 75% of which are singletons, and 30% to 45% rests with the top ten. Buffy coats from blood donors, median age about 56 years (range 21-70), around 60% female, served as healthy controls. Study results and caveats: Unknown were the antigen targets of the expanded CD8+ clones.

The sequencing input was CD8+ T cells sorted from blood. This sequence originates from a woman aged 50 to 60 in good health. The chain uses TRBV30 and TRBJ1-6; D is unresolved. The CDR3 DNA sequence: TGTGCCTGGAGTGAGACACCATATAATTCACCCCTCCACTTT. Its translation is CAWSETPYNSPLHF. The entire variable domain, with the rest obtained from reference TRBV30 and TRBJ1-6, is as follows: SQTIHQWPATLVQPVGSPLSLECTVEGTSNPNLYWYRQAAGRGLQLLFYSVGIGQISSEVPQNLSASRPQDRQFILSSKKLLLSDSGFYLCAWSETPYNSPLHFGNGTRLTVT.